This T cell receptor (beta chain) derives from a study of cytomegalovirus exposure and HLA in healthy donors (dated by TCRdb to 2015 to 2018). With respect to the entire study: An earlier analysis of roughly 500 of the donors reported 250 to 300 Gb of sequence data and some 120 million unique TCR beta sequences from 190 million or so T cells. Rather than drawing on any new phenotypic data, the later analysis identified candidate immune exposures from TCR beta sequences and the way those sequences occurred across donors. A separate validation cohort of over 95 different subjects was used in addition to the approximately 700-subject first cohort. Every discovery cohort repertoire had been produced on one sequencing platform. An early release covering 500 to 750 HLA-typed donors comprised 250 to 350 gigabases of sequencing data and 85 million to 100 million unique TCR sequences. To predict cytomegalovirus infection status, the study brought together high-throughput TCR immunosequencing, statistical association of individual TCRs with disease status, and machine learning. The study used immunosequencing to profile the T cell repertoires of 666 subjects and linked those repertoires to cytomegalovirus serostatus. The study aimed to test whether cataloging public T cell receptors could reveal signatures of past pathogen exposure. Roughly five DR-DQ haplotypes were treated as single units for association and clustering because of strong linkage in the cohort. HLA typing covered class I and class II loci at four-digit resolution. A later analysis re-examined previously published TCR beta repertoires from more than 550 donors and added high-resolution HLA genotyping to investigate patterns of TCR occurrence. A later genetic analysis took genome-wide SNP genotypes for about 60% of the roughly 670 donors and used that subset as a discovery cohort. To decide whether each TCR beta V gene segment behaved as functional or pseudogenic, an earlier analysis of some 570 of the donors relied on high-throughput TCR beta sequencing. On average, around 240,000 unique TCR beta nucleotide sequences were sequenced per donor among a few hundred genotyped donors of the cohort, with approximately 18% of those sequences being non-productive. Of the 350 to 400 genotyped donors, roughly 85% fell in the genetic ancestry cluster associated with self-reported Caucasian donors. The number of donors typed differed by locus, with roughly 620-630 for A, B, C, DRB1 and DQB1, roughly 520 for DQA1, some 570 for DPA1, and about 450 for DPB1. Donor age, sex, ethnicity and CMV serostatus were compiled alongside the repertoire data.

The library relied on the immunoSEQ multiplex PCR assay. A mixture of 60 forward primers for TCR Vbeta segments and 13 reverse primers for TCR Jbeta segments was used in the multiplex PCR. The CDR3 region of rearranged TCR beta genes was amplified from genomic DNA by a multiplex PCR assay. Amplified TCR beta libraries were sequenced as 87-base-pair reads on the Illumina HiSeq System. In the original analysis: Across the 700 or so repertoires, a later analysis counted some 80 million unique TCR beta chains, around 11 million of which were shared by at least two donors. A nearest-neighbor algorithm error-corrected the raw reads and collapsed the reads into unique sequences, merging closely related sequences to remove PCR and sequencing errors. To assign V, D and J gene segments, CDR3 sequences were aligned to IMGT reference sequences. For a sequence to be retained, a match of at least six nucleotides to both a V gene segment and a J gene segment was required. Rearrangements were called productive when the CDR3 lacked stop codons and stayed in frame with V and J; all others were non-productive. CDR3 was defined according to IMGT convention as the region running from the second conserved V-encoded cysteine to the conserved J-encoded phenylalanine. In an earlier analysis of around 540 of the donors, sequences lacking an unambiguous match to a single V gene segment were excluded. In an earlier analysis of approximately 610 of the donors, V segments were called functional above 56.7% productive rearrangements and were called segregating when the between-donor standard deviation exceeded 5%. A statistical classification framework was built for diagnosing cytomegalovirus status from the catalog of TCR beta chain sequences. In a later analysis, TCR nucleotide sequences were compared against IMGT/GENE-DB human TR gene sequences so that V and J genes could be assigned. Using the TCRdist pipeline, a later analysis assigned CDR3 sequences along with most-parsimonious VDJ recombination scenarios. In a later analysis, each TCR beta chain was defined by its CDR3 amino acid sequence together with its V-gene family, and reads without a unique V-gene family were excluded. A later analysis removed 600 or so highly shared, low-generation-probability nucleotide sequences to deal with suspected cross-contamination and a sequencing artifact. In a later analysis, a clonal expansion index was calculated for each public chain from normalized within-repertoire ranks of inferred template counts. In a later analysis, generation probabilities were computed using a VDJ recombination model fitted to out-of-frame rearrangements, and the results were checked against IGoR. A later analysis scored TCR-TCR, TCR-HLA and TCR-CMV co-occurrence with hypergeometric tests, applying a repertoire-size bias correction to TCR pairs. To estimate false discovery rates, a later analysis permuted the HLA or CMV assignments 20 times. A later analysis grouped co-occurring TCRs with DBSCAN, adding TCRdist sequence similarity when clustering within HLA-allele-positive subsets. Repertoires with fewer than 30,000 or more than 120,000 public chains, plus five repertoires with anomalous nucleotide sharing, were excluded from co-occurrence clustering. TCRdb stores this immuneACCESS table with in-frame sequences only. Part of the clones is absent; in the studies checked, under half of the shortfall reflects unresolved V genes, and no reason is known for the rest. V and J calls and clone size are as listed in that table; D and trimming were resolved from the DNA. This sample holds under 300,000 clones; roughly 89% were observed only once. 3.5% to 4% of the sample goes to the ten largest clones.

Results the study describes overall, beyond this receptor: Specific HLA alleles were associated with 16,951 TCR beta sequences at a false discovery rate of 0.05 in a later analysis. In a later analysis, HLA-associated TCR beta chains showed more clonal expansion and lower generation probabilities than non-associated chains that were equally common. A later genetic analysis reported fewer N-insertions in productive TCRs among donors in an Asian-associated ancestry cluster than the roughly 700-donor mean. A group of highly shared sequence variants was considered likely to be a technical artifact of the sequencing pipeline. Roughly uniform sequencing depth across donors was assumed in presence/absence analyses, although this assumption may not hold. V-gene and J-gene trimming of TCR beta chains was associated with a missense DCLRE1C variant in a later genetic analysis, and the association was replicated in an independent cohort. Because HLA typing was unavailable for some donors at each locus, only the typed subset was used in association tests. A later analysis reported that several top co-occurrence clusters appeared linked to parvovirus B19, influenza, CMV and Epstein-Barr virus. In vitro tests confirmed that three of the cytomegalovirus-associated TCR beta chains recognize cytomegalovirus antigens. The classifier was reported to diagnose cytomegalovirus status with high specificity and sensitivity in both the original and validation cohorts. According to the authors, the approach could potentially be generalized to other disease states and immunological phenotypes. Strong co-occurrence of HLA alleles, especially DR and DQ, made assigning TCR associations to individual alleles difficult. The only immune exposure information available for the cohort was CMV serostatus. In a later analysis, most CMV-associated TCR beta chains were found to appear HLA-restricted, with HLA associations seemingly driven largely by CMV exposure. Broadly in line with IMGT annotations, most TCR beta V segments showed up in productive rearrangements about 90% or about 30% of the time in an earlier analysis of around 600 of the donors. A further reported finding was that TCR beta sequences accurately predicted the HLA-A and HLA-B alleles for most subjects in the first cohort. According to a later analysis, TCR association rates differed among HLA loci, with DRB1 alleles showing the most associated TCRs and HLA-C alleles showing the fewest. About 17 rarely observed V segments, including chromosome 9 orphons, were excluded from the earlier analysis of about 610 of the donors because counts were too low. Across donors, most TCR sequences were observed very rarely, whereas some public TCRs were present in many individuals. Some IMGT-functional V segments, including TRBV6-2 and TRBV6-3, could not be told apart with the 87-base-pair reads, so those segments were excluded. Correlated functional status among segregating V segments might reflect linkage disequilibrium, but an unknown experimental factor could not be ruled out. In this cohort, only TCR beta chains were sequenced, and detectable features were limited by the absence of alpha or paired-chain data. In the study, approximately 160 TCR beta chains were listed as associated with cytomegalovirus.

Note on this clone: Which antigen it targets is not known. Base qualities are missing; no much larger clone stands one base away.

CDR1 and CDR2 were assigned from the germline V gene (reference sequence) as LNHDA and SQIVND. Trimming removed 9 bases from V and 8 bases from J; the gene matches leave 7 bases unexplained. Its CDR3 holds 12 amino acids, cysteine through phenylalanine. Left in the record is the CDR3 DNA by itself, 36 bases read in frame from the first base. In total, fewer than 750 healthy bone marrow donors made up the cohort. All cohort members were sampled while nominally healthy, although unrecorded immune exposures were likely present. The donor was CMV seropositive and was included in the group of around 300 seropositive cohort members. A peripheral blood sample was collected from each donor, and TCR beta sequencing was performed on peripheral blood mononuclear cells. The Qiagen DNeasy Blood Extraction Kit was used to extract genomic DNA from the blood cell samples.

The source material was PBMCs. The chain couples TRBV19 to TRBJ1-2; TRBD1 agrees with 9 junctional bases. The origin of this receptor is a middle-aged man in good health and CMV-seropositive. The bases read TGTGCCAGCCAACAGGGGGCTGAGGGCTACACCTTC. The resulting protein is CASQQGAEGYTF.